This T cell receptor beta chain was documented in a study of beta chain features in type 1 diabetes (dated by TCRdb to 2016 to 2019). Some background on the complete study: Mean age, gender distribution, total cell number and subset yield did not differ between patients and healthy donors. A total of roughly 100,000,000 sorted cells were examined across all samples, and the number of cells per subset was strongly correlated with RNA yield. In the study, recently diagnosed type 1 diabetes patients and matched healthy donors were compared on the TCRB repertoires of their sorted circulating CD4+ T cell subsets. Whereas all 30 or so donors provided naive and central memory subsets, regulatory and stem cell-like memory subsets were isolated from just 8 patients and about eight healthy donors.

A single peripheral blood draw of 90 to 150 mL on average was collected from each donor into heparinised tubes. Naive, central memory, regulatory and stem cell-like memory CD4+ T cells were sorted on a BD FACSAria II using a panel including CD45RO, CCR7, CD25, CD127, CD95 and CD27. Purity was above 98% for every sorted population. PBMCs were isolated right away by Lymphoprep density gradient centrifugation and were stained directly, without culture. So that batch effects would be minimized, each experiment stained and sorted samples in pairs, pairing one healthy donor with one patient. The study at large found these results: Type 1 diabetes patients showed a moderate but significant shortening of TCRB CDR3 length in all four CD4+ subsets. Only small numbers of individuals were included in the HLA sub-analyses, which left unresolved whether HLA type had any influence on TCRB rearrangement. Because cDNA was sequenced instead of genomic DNA, activated cells with high expression could be over-represented, although the groups did not differ in activation or CD3 levels. Naive, central memory and regulatory TCRB repertoires appeared to be more alike among patients than among healthy donors. Shorter templates might have been favored by PCR, but patient and control samples were amplified and corrected together, so both groups would have been affected equally by any skew. At VDJ recombination sites, type 1 diabetes patients had fewer insertions and more deleted nucleotides, which implies abnormalities in thymic rearrangement.

The CDR3 goes from the cysteine to the phenylalanine over 13 residues. Only the CDR3 portion is preserved as DNA: 39 bases, with reading frame beginning at the first base. Taken from the germline V gene, the CDR1 and CDR2 loops are SGHRS and YFSETQ. The germline V and J ends show losses of 4 bases and 5 bases respectively, and no gene match explains 4 bases of the junction. Concerning this clone itself: The specificity of this receptor is unknown. Base-call qualities are not available, and no considerably larger clone is one nucleotide away.

The entire isolated RNA was reverse transcribed using the High Capacity cDNA Reverse Transcription Kit, and thus expressed TCRB transcripts were sequenced. Deep immunoSEQ sequencing was applied to naive, central memory and regulatory T cell samples, giving an average of around 4 million total reads per sample. After sorted cells were lysed in RLT buffer, RNA was extracted with DNase-treated RNeasy Micro or Mini kits, with the choice depending on cell number. To prevent cross-contamination, each cell subset was processed individually, whereas patient and healthy donor samples were processed jointly. Using the immunoSEQ multiplex PCR, TCRB sequences were amplified from cDNA into 87-bp fragments spanning the CDR3 region. Amplicons were sequenced on the Illumina HiSeq platform. From the authors' description of their analysis: Synthetic template baselines were used to correct PCR bias computationally, reads within Hamming distance 2 were collapsed, and singletons that could not be merged were discarded. By aligning reads against IMGT, V, D and J genes, CDR3 length, and insertions or deletions at six rearrangement sites were assigned. Clonotype counts were normalized to sorted cell number within each subset before computing true diversity and Gini coefficients with the tcR R package. Repertoire sharing was quantified using the overlap coefficient calculated on TCRB nucleotide sequences. Here the immuneACCESS table is served through TCRdb, limited to in-frame sequences with V and J called. Missing clones are a known gap in these copies; in checked studies unresolved V genes cover under half, and the rest lacks a known reason. For V, J and clone size, that table is used; D and trimming come from the DNA. Within this sample are under 150,000 clones, with roughly 17% of them counted one time only. The ten largest clones represent roughly 2.6% of the sample.

The sample consisted of central memory CD4+ T cells from blood. This receptor chain uses TRBV5-1 and TRBJ2-5, and TRBD1 matches 8 of the central bases. This TCR derives from a man between 18 and 29 years old with type 1 diabetes. The DNA sequence is given as TGCGCCAGCAGCCACAGGGGGGTTGAGACCCAGTACTTC. The resulting protein is CASSHRGVETQYF.